This TCR beta chain was profiled in a study of blood T cell repertoires in COVID-19. Here immunoSEQ multiplex PCR was the method, and the copy in TCRdb shows in-frame clones only, minus some. The sample records about 98,000 clones, roughly 84% being singletons. The sequenced sample was peripheral blood. The receptor was isolated from a human donor in a cohort sampled during active COVID-19.

The CDR3 is CASSDNREGIQYF. The CDR3 DNA reads as TGTGCCAGCAGCGACAACAGGGAGGGCATTCAGTACTTC. The chain has TRBV9 and TRBJ2-4, with a weak D call TRBD2 (7 bases). The CDR3 runs to 13 residues. Looked up from germline, CDR1 is SGDLS and CDR2 is YYNGEE. The V gene lost 3 bases and the J gene lost 9 bases, with 13 bases spanning the gap. The full variable domain, its missing parts supplied by reference TRBV9 and TRBJ2-4, is DSGVTQTPKHLITATGQRVTLRCSPRSGDLSVYWYQQSLDQGLQFLIQYYNGEERAKGNILERFSAQQFPDLHSELNLSSLELGDSALYFCASSDNREGIQYFGAGTRLSVL.